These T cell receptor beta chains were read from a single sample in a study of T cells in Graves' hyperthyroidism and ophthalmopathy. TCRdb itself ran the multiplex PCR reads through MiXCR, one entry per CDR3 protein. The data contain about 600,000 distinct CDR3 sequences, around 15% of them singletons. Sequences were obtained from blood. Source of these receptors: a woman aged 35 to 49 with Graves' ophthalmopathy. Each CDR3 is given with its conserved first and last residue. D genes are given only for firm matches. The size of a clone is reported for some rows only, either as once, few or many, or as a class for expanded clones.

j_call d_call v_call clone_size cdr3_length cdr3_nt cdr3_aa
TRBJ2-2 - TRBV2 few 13 TGTGCCAGCAAGGATGGATACACCGGGGAGCTGTTTTTT CASKDGYTGELFF
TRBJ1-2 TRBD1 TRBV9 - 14 TGTGCCAGCAGCATCGGGACAGGGTCCTATGGCTACACCTTC CASSIGTGSYGYTF
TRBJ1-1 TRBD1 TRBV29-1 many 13 TGCAGCGTTAGGGGGCAGGGGAACACTGAAGCTTTCTTT CSVRGQGNTEAFF
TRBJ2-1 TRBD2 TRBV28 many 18 TGTGCCAGCAGTCTCCAAACCCCGGGACTAGCGGGAGGGTATGAGCAGTTCTTC CASSLQTPGLAGGYEQFF
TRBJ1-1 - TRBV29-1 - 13 TGCAGCGCTTTCCGGGCAGGGTACACTGAAGCTTTCTTT CSAFRAGYTEAFF
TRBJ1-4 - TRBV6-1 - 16 TGTGCCAGCAGCCGGGACTTAAGAGGGTATAATGAAAAACTGTTTTTT CASSRDLRGYNEKLFF
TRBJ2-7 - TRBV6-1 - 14 TGTGCCAGCAGCGACCCGGGAGACACCGACGAGCAGTACTTC CASSDPGDTDEQYF
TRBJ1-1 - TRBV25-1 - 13 TGTGCCAGCAGTGTCCGGGACGGCCTTGAAGCTTTCTTT CASSVRDGLEAFF
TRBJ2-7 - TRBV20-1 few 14 TGCAGTGCTAGCTCGCGGGGCTACTCCTACGAGCAGTACTTC CSASSRGYSYEQYF
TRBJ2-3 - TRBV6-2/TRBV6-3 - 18 TGTGCCAGCAGTTCCCCGTATTTTAGGCTAGGAGAAACAGATACGCAGTATTTT CASSSPYFRLGETDTQYF
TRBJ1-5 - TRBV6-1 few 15 TGTGCCAGCAGTCCCGGTCAGTGGAGCAATCAGCCCCAGCATTTT CASSPGQWSNQPQHF
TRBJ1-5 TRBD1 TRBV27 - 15 TGTGCCAGCAGTCCAAGCCGGGACAGGGGCCAGCCCCAGCATTTT CASSPSRDRGQPQHF
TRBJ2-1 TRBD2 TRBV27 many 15 TGTGCCAGCACCGGAGCGGGAGGGGGTTTCAATGAGCAGTTCTTC CASTGAGGGFNEQFF
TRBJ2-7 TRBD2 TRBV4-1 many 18 TGCGCCAGCAGCCAAGATGAATCGGCTAGCGGGTTGACCTACGAGCAGTACTTC CASSQDESASGLTYEQYF
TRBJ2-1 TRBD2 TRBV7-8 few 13 TGTGCCAGCAGACTAGCGGGGGGCGGTGAGCAGTTCTTC CASRLAGGGEQFF
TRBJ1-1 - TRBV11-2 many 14 TGTGCCAGCAGCCTCTCGACGGCAAACACTGAAGCTTTCTTT CASSLSTANTEAFF
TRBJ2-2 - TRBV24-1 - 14 TGTGCCACCAGTGAGCGTGGGGGGACCGGGGAGCTGTTTTTT CATSERGGTGELFF
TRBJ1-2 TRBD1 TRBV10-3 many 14 TGTGCCATCAGTTCGACAGGGGGCGGCTATGGCTACACCTTC CAISSTGGGYGYTF
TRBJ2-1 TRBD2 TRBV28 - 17 TGTGCCAGCAGTTTACTAGCGGGGGGCGGGTACCAGGAGACCCAGTTCTTC CASSLLAGGGYQETQFF
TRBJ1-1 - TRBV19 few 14 TGTGCCTCGTTGTTGGGGGGGGCGAGCACTGAAGCTTTCTTT CASLLGGASTEAFF
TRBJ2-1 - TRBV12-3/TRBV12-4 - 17 TGTGCCAGCAGCCCCACGAGGTGGGGCAGGGATGTAAATGAGCAGTTCTTC CASSPTRWGRDVNEQFF
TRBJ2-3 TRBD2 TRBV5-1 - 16 TGCGCCAGCAGCTTTACAGCGGGGGGACGCACAGATACGCAGTATTTT CASSFTAGGRTDTQYF